This T cell receptor (beta chain) was sequenced for a study of shared clonotypes between healthy human individuals. DNA at around 200 ng, around 30,000 T cell genomes, went into sorted-subset replicate PCRs. Libraries were prepared by immunoSEQ multiplex PCR; TCRdb keeps only in-frame clonotypes and omits some of them. The profile covers around 88,000 clones, with about two thirds appearing a single time and over 35% taken by the ten largest. Concerning this clone: Antigen unknown.

Study findings and constraints: Generation of non-shared clonotypes was less probable than generation of clonotypes shared by all four donors.

CD8 memory was a combination of CD45RO+ cells and CCR7-negative CD45RA+ TemRA cells. Sequenced input: memory CD8+ T cells sorted from blood. Noted subset: CD45RO+ cells pooled with CCR7-negative TemRA cells. The receptor's source is a man aged 30-40 years in good health.

The CDR3 DNA reads TGTGCCAGCAGTGTGGCTAGGGGGGGAGAAGAGACCCAGTACTTC. It codes for CASSVARGGEETQYF. The J gene is TRBJ2-5, the V gene TRBV2; perhaps TRBD2 as D (7 bases). V lost 4 bases to trimming and J lost 3 bases, with 15 bases between them. The CDR3 has 15 amino acids. From germline, CDR1 is SNHLY and CDR2 FYNNEI.